This TCR beta chain was found in a study of human T cells and chemical hapten exposure. This clonotype was counted ten times or more. Time point given: pre-sensitization, week 0. Treatment denoted: therapeutic diphenylcyclopropenone sensitization with weekly scalp DPC. MiXCR, applied by TCRdb to the RACE reads, yields one record per CDR3 protein. In the table there are a few hundred thousand distinct CDR3 sequences, more than 6.5% of which are singletons. The sequence was obtained from a middle-aged woman with alopecia areata. Some clones in this sample may be carry-over from other donors' samples. The material sequenced was whole blood, taken in connection with sensitization to the hapten diphenylcyclopropenone (DPC).

For the CDR3, the DNA is TGTGCCAGCACCCCCTTTAGCGGGATTGGAGATACGCAGTATTTT. This encodes CASTPFSGIGDTQYF. The gene calls are TRBV28 and TRBJ2-3, with 8 bases identical to TRBD2. CDR1 is MDHEN and CDR2 is SYDVKM in the germline V gene. J lost 5 bases, V lost 7 bases, and 11 bases had no gene match. The CDR3 length is 15 residues.